The T cell receptor beta chain described here comes from a study of blood T cell repertoires in COVID-19. Turning to the study itself: Spain, Italy and the United States supplied samples that represented acute and convalescent COVID-19. PBMCs, B-cell-depleted T cells, or T cells provided the cDNA or gDNA that made up the material.

The repertoire was sequenced with immunoSEQ multiplex PCR; TCRdb's copy has only in-frame clones and lacks some. The repertoire holds 140,000 to 150,000 clones, about four fifths seen once, with about 5.1% in the top ten. V lost 4 bases and J lost 1, with 19 bases in between. CDR1 and CDR2 (germline): SGHTS, YDEGEE. This CDR3 contains 17 residues. Sequencing was done on a sample of peripheral blood. The chain uses TRBV5-8 and TRBJ2-3, with D perhaps matching TRBD1 (5 bases). This TCR derives from a human donor in a cohort sampled during active COVID-19. The CDR3 DNA follows: TGTGCCAGCAGCCCATCCTGGGGCAGGGAAGGCACAGATACGCAGTATTTT. It is translated as CASSPSWGREGTDTQYF.